This TCR beta chain comes out of a study of sequential checkpoint blockade in melanoma. This clone has more than one count but fewer than ten. Germline CDR1 is MDHEN and CDR2 is SYDVKM. The CDR3 covers 14 residues. The V gene end was trimmed by 5 bases and the J gene end by 5 bases; junction bases not matched to a gene: 2. The treatment is: randomized to nivolumab then ipilimumab (arm A) or the reverse (arm B). Profiling relied on immunoSEQ multiplex PCR, and the TCRdb table lists in-frame clones only, not all of them. The table records about 12,000 clones, about 80% of them present only once. The rearrangement links TRBV28 to TRBJ1-4; TRBD1 matches at 10 bases. This receptor was identified in a human donor with melanoma. The source material was CD8+ T cells sorted from blood (inferred from file names), sampled from a patient given nivolumab and ipilimumab in sequence. CDR3 in amino acids: CASSMGQGNEKLFF. The CDR3 DNA is TGTGCCAGCAGTATGGGACAGGGGAATGAAAAACTGTTTTTT.